The 17 T cell receptor beta chains in this list originate from one sample, sequenced in a study of blood T cell repertoires in COVID-19 (dated by TCRdb to 2019 to 2021). The library was built by means of the immunoSEQ multiplex PCR assay. Drawn from immuneACCESS, this table holds only the in-frame rearrangements with V and J called that TCRdb kept. Clones are partly lost; checked studies trace under half to an unresolved V gene and leave the rest unexplained. Within this sample are 140,000 or so clones, with 75% to 90% of them counted one time only. The ten most abundant clones make up approximately 35% of the sample. Source material: peripheral blood. These TCRs come from a man aged 50-59 years who had recovered from COVID-19.

The chain employs TRBV7-7 and TRBJ2-7; TRBD2 agrees at 8 bases. CDR3 length: 16 residues. With 5 bases clipped from V and 2 bases from J, the junction kept 11 bases outside the gene matches. Per the germline V gene, CDR1 is SSHAT and CDR2 is FNYEAQ (reference sequence). The CDR3 coding sequence is TGTGCCAGCAGCCCGGGGGGGGGTGTTGGGGCCTACGAGCAGTACTTC. This translates into CASSPGGGVGAYEQYF.

The chain recombines TRBV19 with TRBJ2-5; the match to TRBD1 covers 10 bases. The CDR3 is made up of 15 amino acids. The trim removed 5 bases at V and 2 bases at J, leaving 5 bases unmatched. The germline gives CDR1 LNHDA, CDR2 SQIVND (reference sequence). The CDR3 loop reads CASSPDRGRQETQYF. As DNA, the CDR3 is TGTGCCAGTAGTCCGGACAGGGGGAGACAAGAGACCCAGTACTTC.

The chain links TRBV9 to TRBJ1-3; D is possibly TRBD1 (5 bases). CDR3 length: 15 amino acids. Per germline, CDR1 SGDLS and CDR2 YYNGEE. V was trimmed by 0 bases and J by 2 bases, leaving 9 bases between them. CDR3 loop: CASSVGQGAGNTIYF. In nucleotides, the CDR3 is TGTGCCAGCAGCGTAGGACAAGGGGCTGGAAACACCATATATTTT.

This clone was seen only a few times. The rearrangement uses TRBV4-1 and TRBJ1-2; D is possibly TRBD1 (5 bases). The germline gives CDR1 MGHRA, CDR2 YSYEKL. The CDR3 is 14 amino acids. V was shortened by 0 bases and J by 3 bases, with 8 bases between the two germline ends. The CDR3 spells CASSQEGVDYGYTF. CDR3 coding DNA: TGCGCCAGCAGCCAAGAAGGGGTGGACTATGGCTACACCTTC.

This chain's CDR3 is CASSSPGTQSYEQYF. In nucleotides, the CDR3 is TGTGCCAGCAGCTCCCCCGGGACACAATCCTACGAGCAGTACTTC. This chain links TRBV5-4 with TRBJ2-7; perhaps TRBD1 as D (6 bases). The CDR3 has 15 residues. Trimming took off 3 bases at V and 1 base at J, with 14 bases between the two ends. CDR1 and CDR2 (germline): SGHNT, YYREEE (reference sequence).

The chain couples TRBV6-2 or TRBV6-3 to TRBJ2-7; D possibly corresponds to TRBD1 (6 bases). The CDR3 is 14 residues long. Germline V gives CDR1 MNHEY, CDR2 SVGEGT. Trimming shortened V by 6 bases and J by 5 bases, and 17 bases separated the two germline ends. CDR3 nucleotide sequence: TGTGCCAGCAGCCCGCGACAGGCGGTGGACGAGCAGTACTTC. This sequence encodes CASSPRQAVDEQYF.

The CDR3 DNA sequence: TGTGCCATCAGCGACAACAGCTCTGGAAACACCATATATTTT. Translation gives CAISDNSSGNTIYF. The chain joins TRBV10-3 to TRBJ1-3; D gene ambiguous. V lost 6 bases and J lost 0, with 9 bases in between. This CDR3 comprises 14 residues. Germline values: CDR1 ENHRY, CDR2 SYGVKD.

The chain recombines TRBV6-5 with TRBJ1-2; perhaps TRBD1 as D (5 bases). This CDR3 spans 12 amino acids. In germline, CDR1 is MNHEY, CDR2 SVGAGI. The V end was cut by 6 bases, the J end by 7 bases, with 12 bases between. CDR3 in DNA: TGTGCCAGCAGCAGGGACGGGGGTGGCTACACCTTC. Translated, it gives CASSRDGGGYTF.

The chain joins TRBV2 to TRBJ1-5, with TRBD1 matching 10 bases. The CDR3 has 14 residues. Germline V CDR1 and CDR2: SNHLY, FYNNEI. J gave up 4 bases and V 5 bases, and 2 bases lay outside the gene matches. This chain's CDR3 is CASSLGQGNQPQHF. CDR3 nucleotide sequence: TGTGCCAGCAGTTTGGGACAGGGGAATCAGCCCCAGCATTTT.

This sequence joins TRBV6-5 and TRBJ1-5; D may be TRBD1 (5 bases). The CDR3 is 15 residues long. Trimming took 6 bases from V and 4 from J, leaving 16 bases between them. Germline CDR1 reads MNHEY; CDR2 reads SVGAGI. CDR3 region: CASSRTSDANQPQHF. In nucleotides, the CDR3 is TGTGCCAGCAGCCGGACAAGTGACGCGAATCAGCCCCAGCATTTT.

CDR3 DNA sequence: TGTGCCAGCAGCGTAGATGGGACTAGCGTGAATGAGCAGTTCTTC. Encoded protein: CASSVDGTSVNEQFF. The chain uses TRBV9 and TRBJ2-1, with 10 bases identical to TRBD2. The V and J ends lost 0 bases and 7 bases, in that order; junction bases with no gene match: 4. From germline, CDR1 is SGDLS and CDR2 YYNGEE. This CDR3 is built from 15 residues.

J is TRBJ2-2 and V is TRBV9, with 8 nucleotides matching TRBD2. Looked up from germline, CDR1 is SGDLS and CDR2 is YYNGEE. Trimming took 4 bases from V and 0 from J; bases not matched to a gene: 5. CDR3 length equals 16 residues. CDR3 in amino acids: CASSFSGETNTGELFF. CDR3 bases: TGTGCCAGCAGCTTTAGCGGGGAGACGAACACCGGGGAGCTGTTTTTT.

V gene TRBV19 combines with J gene TRBJ1-5, with 11 nucleotides matching TRBD1. Germline V gene sequence: CDR1 LNHDA, CDR2 SQIVND (reference sequence). J gave up 1 base and V 6 bases, and 5 bases lay outside the gene matches. There are 16 residues in the CDR3. The CDR3 DNA follows: TGTGCCAGTAGCAGGACAGGGGGCGAAAGCAATCAGCCCCAGCATTTT. It codes for CASSRTGGESNQPQHF.

The rearrangement joins TRBV7-3 to TRBJ2-3, with 7 positions matching TRBD2. The ends lost 6 bases at V and 2 bases at J; junction bases unmatched: 8. The CDR3 extends over 15 amino acids. In germline, CDR1 is SGHTA, CDR2 FQGTGA. The CDR3 sequence: CASSRAGRNTDTQYF. In DNA form, the CDR3 reads TGTGCCAGCAGTAGAGCGGGGAGGAACACAGATACGCAGTATTTT.

The chain combines TRBV29-1 with TRBJ2-5; 8 bases are a match to TRBD2. This CDR3 region has 16 residues. Germline assignment: CDR1 SQVTM and CDR2 ANQGSEA. Trimming at V came to 0 bases and at J to 0 bases, leaving 6 bases not matched to a gene. The CDR3 here is CSVEDQLAGNQETQYF. In DNA form, the CDR3 reads TGCAGCGTTGAAGATCAGTTAGCGGGAAACCAAGAGACCCAGTACTTC. Filled out from reference TRBV29-1 and TRBJ2-5, the complete variable domain reads SAVISQKPSRDICQRGTSLTIQCQVDSQVTMMFWYRQQPGQSLTLIATANQGSEATYESGFVIDKFPISRPNLTFSTLTVSNMSPEDSSIYLCSVEDQLAGNQETQYFGPGTRLLVL.

The gene calls are TRBV7-8 and TRBJ1-5; 7 nucleotides agree with TRBD1. Germline CDR1 reads SGHVS; CDR2 reads FQNEAQ. Unmatched junction bases numbered 7, after V lost 4 bases and J lost 4 bases. This CDR3 region has 15 residues. As DNA, the CDR3 is TGTGCCAGCAGCTCCAATGACAGGGATAATCAGCCCCAGCATTTT. It specifies CASSSNDRDNQPQHF.

The gene calls are TRBV6-6 and TRBJ2-4; perhaps TRBD1 as D (6 bases). Germline V CDR1 and CDR2: MNHNY, SVGAGI (reference sequence). The CDR3 has 14 residues. Trimming pared 0 bases from V and 8 bases from J, leaving 11 bases between. CDR3 sequence reads: CASSYSRGWDIQYF. CDR3 sequence (DNA): TGTGCCAGCAGTTACTCCAGGGGCTGGGACATTCAGTACTTC.